The 15 T cell receptor beta chains reported below all come from one sample, sequenced in a study of T cell responses to AZD1222 COVID-19 vaccine (dated by TCRdb to the early 2020s). In light of the paper, this sample's time point label describes: baseline before first vaccination. Libraries were made using the immunoSEQ multiplex PCR assay. TCRdb re-hosts the immuneACCESS table, in-frame sequences only. Its copies lack some clones; in the studies checked, an unresolved V gene accounts for under half of them, and the cause for the rest is not known. This sample comprises 200,000 or so clones, 88% of them detected only once. Around 8% of the sample is held by the ten biggest clonotypes. This specimen was peripheral blood, taken on day 0 of AZD1222 vaccination. The receptors originated from an adult in good health.

The chain carries TRBV28 and TRBJ1-2; no definite D call. Germline V lookup: CDR1 MDHEN, CDR2 SYDVKM. This CDR3 comprises 13 residues. V dropped 1 base and J dropped 4 bases, with 7 bases sitting between them. The CDR3 here is CASSLFASYGYTF. CDR3 nucleotide sequence: TGTGCCAGCAGTTTATTTGCCAGCTATGGCTACACCTTC.

The chain recombines TRBV5-1 with TRBJ2-7, with 11 bases identical to TRBD2. This CDR3 contains 16 residues. Trimming cost V 4 bases and J 0 bases; bases outside gene matches: 6. Germline assignment: CDR1 SGHRS and CDR2 YFSETQ. The CDR3 sequence: CASSPELAGASYEQYF. CDR3 coding DNA: TGCGCCAGCAGCCCGGAACTAGCGGGGGCCTCCTACGAGCAGTACTTC.

The rearrangement joins TRBV2 to TRBJ2-7, with 12 bases identical to TRBD2. The CDR3 has 14 amino acids. Germline V gene data show CDR1 as SNHLY and CDR2 as FYNNEI. J gave up 4 bases and V 10 bases, and 8 bases lay outside the gene matches. This CDR3 is CATPRLAGGYEQYF. For the CDR3, the DNA is TGTGCCACCCCGAGGCTAGCGGGGGGGTACGAGCAGTACTTC.

J is TRBJ2-3 and V is TRBV7-9; 10 nucleotides align to TRBD1. The CDR3 is 17 amino acids. V lost 5 bases and J lost 6; bases outside the gene matches: 14. The germline V gene encodes CDR1 SEHNR and CDR2 FQNEAQ (reference sequence). CDR3 bases: TGTGCCAGCAGCAGACGGGACAGGGGTGGATTTATGGATACGCAGTATTTT. Protein: CASSRRDRGGFMDTQYF. Based on the CDR3 plus reference TRBV7-9 and TRBJ2-3, the full variable domain is DTGVSQNPRHKITKRGQNVTFRCDPISEHNRLYWYRQTLGQGPEFLTYFQNEAQLEKSRLLSDRFSAERPKGSFSTLEIQRTEQGDSAMYLCASSRRDRGGFMDTQYFGPGTRLTVL.

The V and J genes are TRBV5-6 and TRBJ1-2, with D possibly being TRBD1 (5 bases). The CDR3 is 13 residues long. CDR1 is SGHDT, CDR2 YYEEEE, per germline. The V end was cut by 6 bases, the J end by 1 base, with 10 bases between. CDR3 amino acids: CASTPGGNYGYTF. CDR3 nucleotide sequence: TGTGCCAGCACCCCTGGGGGTAACTATGGCTACACCTTC. The full variable domain, in which reference TRBV5-6 and TRBJ1-2 provide the parts outside the CDR3, is DAGVTQSPTHLIKTRGQQVTLRCSPKSGHDTVSWYQQALGQGPQFIFQYYEEEERQRGNFPDRFSGHQFPNYSSELNVNALLLGDSALYLCASTPGGNYGYTFGSGTRLTVV.

The rearrangement joins TRBV9 to TRBJ2-3; no reliable D call. The ends were cut back, 7 bases at V and 1 base at J, with 4 bases in the middle. Germline V lookup: CDR1 SGDLS, CDR2 YYNGEE. There are 11 residues in the CDR3. Here the CDR3 reads CASGGTDTQYF. The CDR3 nucleotides read TGTGCCAGCGGGGGCACAGATACGCAGTATTTT.

A remark on this clone: Other DNA variants within this sample encode the same CDR3. The chain uses TRBV5-4 and TRBJ2-3; no definite D call. The V end was cut by 3 bases, the J end by 5 bases, with 10 bases between. This CDR3 is built from 13 residues. The germline V gene encodes CDR1 SGHNT and CDR2 YYREEE (reference sequence). CDR3 sequence: CASSYRRQDTQYF. The CDR3 DNA sequence: TGTGCCAGCAGCTACCGCCGTCAAGATACGCAGTATTTT.

The chain links TRBV5-1 to TRBJ2-5; 7 bases map to TRBD1. The CDR3 is made up of 13 amino acids. Germline V gene sequence: CDR1 SGHRS, CDR2 YFSETQ. V lost 0 bases, J lost 4 bases, and 0 bases stayed unmatched. CDR3 bases: TGCGCCAGCAGCTTGGCAGGGGGAGAGACCCAGTACTTC. Translated, it gives CASSLAGGETQYF. Full variable domain (missing parts from reference TRBV5-1 and TRBJ2-5): KAGVTQTPRYLIKTRGQQVTLSCSPISGHRSVSWYQQTPGQGLQFLFEYFSETQRNKGNFPGRFSGRQFSNSRSEMNVSTLELGDSALYLCASSLAGGETQYFGPGTRLLVL.

This chain connects TRBV5-4 to TRBJ1-1, with 8 positions matching TRBD1. The CDR3 loop spans 16 amino acids. V lost 6 bases, J lost 1 base, and 11 bases stayed unmatched. Germline V lookup: CDR1 SGHNT, CDR2 YYREEE (reference sequence). The CDR3 DNA reads as TGTGCCAGCACACCCCGGCAGGGGGCTTGGAACACTGAAGCTTTCTTT. Protein sequence: CASTPRQGAWNTEAFF.

The chain joins TRBV16 to TRBJ1-1; D is perhaps TRBD1 (6 bases). The germline CDR1 and CDR2 sequences are KGHSY and FQNENV. Between the trimmed V and J ends, which lost 8 bases and 1 base, there was a span of 17 bases. This CDR3 comprises 15 residues. The CDR3 region has the DNA TGTGCCAGCCTCCCCCAACAGGGAACGAACACTGAAGCTTTCTTT. It translates to CASLPQQGTNTEAFF.

The chain's CDR3 is CASSQDSPHPRGPVRDSPLHF. The CDR3 region has the DNA TGTGCCAGCAGCCAAGATAGTCCCCATCCGAGGGGGCCGGTCAGGGATTCACCCCTCCACTTT. The V and J genes are TRBV3-1 (or the pseudogene TRBV3-2) and TRBJ1-6, with 7 bases that match TRBD1. V gave up 0 bases and J gave up 8 bases; unmatched junction bases: 22. Germline CDR1 LGHDT, CDR2 YNNKEL (reference sequence). The CDR3 is 21 amino acids.

The V call is TRBV11-2, the J call TRBJ2-7; tentatively, D is TRBD2 (5 bases). The V end lost 5 bases, the J end lost 7 bases, and 9 bases lay between the germline ends. CDR3 length: 11 residues. Germline CDR1 is SGHAT and CDR2 is FQNNGV. The CDR3 here is CASSPGGEQYF. CDR3 sequence (DNA): TGTGCCAGCAGCCCGGGCGGGGAGCAGTACTTC.

V and J are TRBV7-9 and TRBJ1-2; D remains ambiguous. Germline V gene sequence: CDR1 SEHNR, CDR2 FQNEAQ (reference sequence). V dropped 5 bases and J dropped 8 bases, with 15 bases sitting between them. The CDR3 spans 13 residues. This CDR3 reads CASSLESVSGYTF. CDR3 nucleotide sequence: TGTGCCAGCAGCCTGGAGAGTGTCAGCGGCTACACCTTC.

The gene calls are TRBV6-6 and TRBJ2-1, with TRBD1 identical over 8 bases. The CDR3 runs 16 residues. Trimming at V came to 6 bases and at J to 7 bases, leaving 14 bases not matched to a gene. The germline V gene has CDR1 MNHNY and CDR2 SVGAGI (reference sequence). CDR3 coding DNA: TGTGCCAGCAGGCACTCAGGGGGCCCGGTAAGAAATGAGCAGTTCTTC. Protein: CASRHSGGPVRNEQFF.

The chain couples TRBV28 to TRBJ1-5; the match to TRBD1 covers 7 bases. CDR1 and CDR2 (germline): MDHEN, SYDVKM. The CDR3 length is 16 residues. Unmatched junction bases numbered 5, after V lost 2 bases and J lost 1 base. CDR3 DNA: TGTGCCAGCAGTTTACGACAGGGATTAAGCAATCAGCCCCAGCATTTT. Its protein is CASSLRQGLSNQPQHF.